Each of the 29 T cell receptor beta chains below was sequenced from the same sample in a study of blood T cell repertoires in COVID-19. The table came from immunoSEQ multiplex PCR; TCRdb's copy has only in-frame clones and leaves some out. The table shows 97,000 or so clones, with 70% to 85% occurring only once. The specimen sequenced was peripheral blood. These receptors came from a man between 70 and 80 years old with acute or convalescent COVID-19.

DNA of the CDR3: TGTGCCAGCAGTGTGCAACAGGGTCGCGAAAAACTGTTTTTT. Translating it yields CASSVQQGREKLFF. The rearrangement joins TRBV25-1 to TRBJ1-4, with D possibly TRBD1 on 6 matching bases. The germline V gene encodes CDR1 MGHDK and CDR2 SYGVNS. This CDR3 has 14 amino acids. V was clipped by 4 bases and J by 8 bases, with 14 bases between them.

The chain has TRBV7-8 and TRBJ2-5; the match to TRBD1 covers 8 bases. J lost 4 bases, V lost 5 bases, and 9 bases had no gene match. CDR1 and CDR2 (germline): SGHVS, FQNEAQ. This CDR3 has 15 amino acids. The CDR3 coding sequence is TGTGCCAGCAGCCCGCGACAGGGGAGCCCAGAGACCCAGTACTTC. This translates into CASSPRQGSPETQYF.

This chain uses TRBV6-6 with TRBJ2-1, with 10 bases fitting TRBD2. V trimming: 6 bases; J trimming: 4 bases; junction bases outside the gene matches: 6. The germline gives CDR1 MNHNY, CDR2 SVGAGI (reference sequence). This CDR3 has 15 residues. In nucleotides, the CDR3 is TGTGCCAGCAGGCCGACTAGCGGGTTGTACAATGAGCAGTTCTTC. Protein: CASRPTSGLYNEQFF.

The rearrangement joins TRBV10-3 to TRBJ2-1; D is uncertain. V shed 0 bases and J shed 8 bases, with 5 bases lying between them. This CDR3 region has 12 residues. The germline CDR1 and CDR2 sequences are ENHRY and SYGVKD. CDR3 sequence (DNA): TGTGCCATCAGTGAGTCCGAGCATGAGCAGTTCTTC. It yields the protein CAISESEHEQFF.

This clone has a handful of counts. The rearrangement uses TRBV28 and TRBJ1-6; D uncertain. In germline, CDR1 is MDHEN, CDR2 SYDVKM. The CDR3 loop spans 15 amino acids. Trimming removed 5 bases from V and 8 bases from J, with 16 bases in between. The CDR3 spells CASSPAQIVDSPLHF. The CDR3 region has the DNA TGTGCCAGCAGTCCCGCCCAGATTGTGGATTCACCCCTCCACTTT.

V usage is TRBV11-2 and J usage is TRBJ2-3; D not certain. The germline gives CDR1 SGHAT, CDR2 FQNNGV. Trimming cost V 3 bases and J 4 bases, with 11 bases left between them. The CDR3 covers 14 residues. This CDR3 reads CASSLRSGADTQYF. CDR3 in DNA: TGTGCCAGCAGCTTGCGGTCCGGAGCAGATACGCAGTATTTT.

The chain is built from TRBV14 and TRBJ1-3; D gene unclear. From germline, CDR1 is SGHDN and CDR2 FVKESK. There are 15 residues in the CDR3. The V gene lost 2 bases and the J gene lost 4 bases, with 12 bases spanning the gap. The DNA of the CDR3 is TGTGCCAGCAGCCAATTTTCGACGGGAGGAAACACCATATATTTT. It codes for CASSQFSTGGNTIYF.

This clone was detected once. V gene TRBV5-1 combines with J gene TRBJ2-1, with D hard to call. V lost 4 bases and J 4 bases, leaving 15 bases between the germline ends. The CDR3 totals 15 residues. The germline V gene encodes CDR1 SGHRS and CDR2 YFSETQ. CDR3 sequence (DNA): TGCGCCAGCAGCCTCATCGCCGACACATACAATGAGCAGTTCTTC. Translating it yields CASSLIADTYNEQFF. Filled out from reference TRBV5-1 and TRBJ2-1, the complete variable domain reads KAGVTQTPRYLIKTRGQQVTLSCSPISGHRSVSWYQQTPGQGLQFLFEYFSETQRNKGNFPGRFSGRQFSNSRSEMNVSTLELGDSALYLCASSLIADTYNEQFFGPGTRLTVL.

The chain uses TRBV7-3 and TRBJ2-7; 13 nucleotides line up with TRBD2. This CDR3 region has 17 residues. Unmatched junction bases numbered 9, after V lost 2 bases and J lost 5 bases. The germline V gene has CDR1 SGHTA and CDR2 FQGTGA. The CDR3 region has the DNA TGTGCCAGCAGCTTATTGGCCAAGGGACTAGCGGGGAACGAGCAGTACTTC. Translating gives CASSLLAKGLAGNEQYF.

The rearrangement uses TRBV19 and TRBJ2-6; tentative D call: TRBD1 (5 bases). Trimming left V 4 bases short and J 4 bases short, with 11 bases between. Germline loops: CDR1 LNHDA, CDR2 SQIVND (reference sequence). This CDR3 has 15 amino acids. CDR3 nucleotide sequence: TGTGCCAGTAGTAGCCAAGGGGCGGGGGCCAACGTCCTGACTTTC. It encodes CASSSQGAGANVLTF.

This CDR3 reads CATSRDYGGREKLFF. DNA for the CDR3: TGTGCCACCAGCAGAGATTACGGGGGGCGTGAAAAACTGTTTTTT. This chain uses TRBV15 with TRBJ1-4, with a weak D call TRBD1 (6 bases). Trimming cost V 0 bases and J 7 bases, with 12 bases left between them. The CDR3 is 15 amino acids. The germline gives CDR1 LNHNV, CDR2 YYDKDF (reference sequence).

The chain couples TRBV3-1 (or the pseudogene TRBV3-2) to TRBJ2-7; D may be TRBD2 (5 bases). This CDR3 region has 13 residues. Germline assignment: CDR1 LGHDT and CDR2 YNNKEL (reference sequence). Trimming pared 0 bases from V and 4 bases from J, leaving 7 bases between. The CDR3 protein is CASSQERGYEQYF. CDR3 bases: TGTGCCAGCAGCCAAGAAAGAGGGTACGAGCAGTACTTC.

There are a few counts of this clone. The chain employs TRBV5-1 and TRBJ1-1; D perhaps matches TRBD1 (5 bases). CDR1 SGHRS and CDR2 YFSETQ come from the germline V gene. Trimming stripped 0 bases from V and 5 bases from J, with 11 bases between. This CDR3 has 14 residues. For the CDR3, the DNA is TGCGCCAGCAGCTTGGACAGCCGGGGGACTGAAGCTTTCTTT. This gives the protein CASSLDSRGTEAFF. The full variable domain, rest sourced from reference TRBV5-1 and TRBJ1-1, is KAGVTQTPRYLIKTRGQQVTLSCSPISGHRSVSWYQQTPGQGLQFLFEYFSETQRNKGNFPGRFSGRQFSNSRSEMNVSTLELGDSALYLCASSLDSRGTEAFFGQGTRLTVV.

This chain connects TRBV6-2 or TRBV6-3 to TRBJ1-5; possibly TRBD1 for D (5 bases). The CDR3 has 14 residues. V was cut by 6 bases and J by 1 base, with 10 bases left in between. Germline V lookup: CDR1 MNHEY, CDR2 SVGEGT. In nucleotides, the CDR3 is TGTGCCAGCAGCACGACAGTGAGCAATCAGCCCCAGCATTTT. Its translation: CASSTTVSNQPQHF.

The chain employs TRBV13 and TRBJ2-7; possibly TRBD1 for D (5 bases). V lost 4 bases and J lost 4, with 14 bases in between. Germline CDR1 is PRHDT and CDR2 is FYEKMQ (reference sequence). This CDR3 has 14 residues. The CDR3 DNA sequence: TGTGCCAGCAGCTCCCGTCAGGGTAGGTACGAGCAGTACTTC. It encodes CASSSRQGRYEQYF.

The chain joins TRBV7-9 to TRBJ1-2; possible D gene TRBD1, 5 bases. Germline assignment: CDR1 SEHNR and CDR2 FQNEAQ (reference sequence). The CDR3 contains 14 residues. The germline V and J ends were trimmed by 0 bases and 4 bases, with 9 bases remaining between them. The CDR3 here is CASSLATVFYGYTF. CDR3 nucleotides: TGTGCCAGCAGCTTAGCGACAGTTTTCTATGGCTACACCTTC.

This chain connects TRBV7-2 to TRBJ2-3, with a tentative D call TRBD2 (5 bases). V gave up 1 base and J gave up 8 bases, with 16 bases separating them. The CDR3 runs to 15 residues. Germline V gene sequence: CDR1 SGHTA, CDR2 FQGNSA. CDR3 amino acids: CASSLGTRGGGTQYF. In nucleotides, the CDR3 is TGTGCCAGCAGCTTAGGTACGAGAGGCGGAGGTACGCAGTATTTT.

This clone has a single count. This chain joins TRBV11-2 and TRBJ2-1; 9 bases map to TRBD1. Per the germline V gene, CDR1 is SGHAT and CDR2 is FQNNGV. Germline trimming cut 3 bases from V and 5 bases from J; bases unmatched to any gene: 5. This CDR3 is built from 15 residues. The CDR3 sequence is CASSFSRTGDNEQFF. CDR3 bases: TGTGCCAGCAGCTTTTCTCGGACAGGGGACAATGAGCAGTTCTTC.

The chain has TRBV28 and TRBJ2-7; TRBD2 matches 8 bases. The CDR3 is 15 residues long. The J segment lost 12 bases and the V segment lost 8 bases, leaving 21 bases of the junction unmatched. Per germline, CDR1 MDHEN and CDR2 SYDVKM. The CDR3 nucleotides read TGTGCCAGCCCTTGGTTAGGACTAGCCCCCTACATGGTGTACTTC. Protein product: CASPWLGLAPYMVYF.

V and J are TRBV3-1 (or the pseudogene TRBV3-2) and TRBJ2-3; D gene ambiguous. V lost 3 bases to trimming and J lost 7 bases, with 17 bases between them. Germline V gene lookup returns CDR1 LGHDT and CDR2 YNNKEL (reference sequence). This CDR3 is built from 15 residues. The CDR3 is CASSQDWANSNTQYF. The CDR3 DNA sequence: TGTGCCAGCAGCCAGGATTGGGCTAATTCGAATACGCAGTATTTT.

The rearrangement joins TRBV11-1 to TRBJ2-7; 7 bases fit TRBD1. V lost 3 bases, J lost 2 bases, and 7 bases stayed unmatched. The CDR3 covers 15 residues. Germline-derived CDR1 and CDR2 are SGHAT and FQDESV (reference sequence). CDR3 protein: CASSFEQGFPYEQYF. DNA of the CDR3: TGTGCCAGCAGCTTTGAACAGGGGTTCCCCTACGAGCAGTACTTC.

This chain joins TRBV5-8 and TRBJ2-3; TRBD2 matches 11 bases. Germline CDR1 reads SGHTS; CDR2 reads YDEGEE. J lost 7 bases, V lost 0 bases, and 4 bases had no gene match. The CDR3 length is 15 residues. This chain's CDR3 is CASSLVAGGFNTQYF. CDR3 bases: TGTGCCAGCAGCTTGGTAGCGGGAGGGTTTAATACGCAGTATTTT.

The chain joins TRBV28 to TRBJ2-1; no reliable D call. V dropped 10 bases and J dropped 0 bases, with 10 bases sitting between them. This CDR3 contains 13 residues. Per germline, CDR1 MDHEN and CDR2 SYDVKM. CDR3 protein: CAINSYSYNEQFF. The CDR3 nucleotides read TGTGCCATCAACAGTTACTCCTACAATGAGCAGTTCTTC.

The chain carries TRBV6-5 and TRBJ1-2; 8 nucleotides line up with TRBD1. Germline CDR1 reads MNHEY; CDR2 reads SVGAGI. The CDR3 has 14 residues. Trimming at V came to 6 bases and at J to 4 bases, leaving 7 bases not matched to a gene. CDR3 in DNA: TGTGCCAGCAGCACAGGGGGTCGTAGCTATGGCTACACCTTC. Translating gives CASSTGGRSYGYTF.

This clone appeared a single time. The rearrangement links TRBV7-3 to TRBJ1-2; TRBD1 matches 7 bases. Trimming cost V 3 bases and J 4 bases; bases outside gene matches: 8. The CDR3 spans 15 residues. Germline CDR1 SGHTA, CDR2 FQGTGA. The CDR3 DNA sequence: TGTGCCAGCAGCTTGAGACAGGGACCGGGCTATGGCTACACCTTC. Its protein product is CASSLRQGPGYGYTF.

V is TRBV28 and J is TRBJ1-2; 8 bases map to TRBD1. The CDR3 loop spans 12 amino acids. CDR1 is MDHEN and CDR2 is SYDVKM in the germline V gene. The ends lost 6 bases at V and 8 bases at J; junction bases unmatched: 5. The CDR3 bases are TGTGCCAGCAGCAGGGGGCTCCAGGGCTACACCTTC. Protein product: CASSRGLQGYTF.

This clone was seen only a few times. The chain is built from TRBV10-1 and TRBJ2-1; possible D gene TRBD2, 7 bases. CDR1 and CDR2 (germline): WNHNN, SYGVQD (reference sequence). V lost 5 bases to trimming and J lost 4 bases, with 15 bases between them. The CDR3 extends over 15 amino acids. CDR3 loop: CASSKGGTPYNEQFF. CDR3 DNA sequence: TGCGCCAGCAGTAAGGGGGGGACCCCGTACAATGAGCAGTTCTTC.

The chain has TRBV19 and TRBJ2-7; no reliable D call. Germline assignment: CDR1 LNHDA and CDR2 SQIVND (reference sequence). Deletions cut 5 bases from V and 4 bases from J, with 12 bases between. This CDR3 has 13 residues. The CDR3 reads CASSDIGKYEQYF. The CDR3 nucleotides are TGTGCCAGTAGTGACATCGGAAAGTACGAGCAGTACTTC.

The rearrangement uses TRBV5-6 and TRBJ2-1; 9 nucleotides line up with TRBD2. J was trimmed by 10 bases and V by 4 bases; bases with no gene match: 12. The germline gives CDR1 SGHDT, CDR2 YYEEEE. CDR3 length: 15 residues. The CDR3 region is CASSPGLAPFLEQFF. CDR3 sequence (DNA): TGTGCCAGCAGCCCAGGACTAGCGCCGTTTTTAGAGCAGTTCTTC.